This TCR beta chain is drawn from a study of T-cell reconstitution after alpha-beta-depleted transplantation in children. Concerning this clonotype itself: Its antigen is as yet unknown.

Deletions cut 0 bases from V and 2 bases from J, with 11 bases between. The CDR3 covers 15 residues. In germline, CDR1 is GTSNPN, CDR2 SVGIG (reference sequence). TCRbeta library preparation incorporated unique molecular identifiers. MiXCR, run by TCRdb on the PCR reads, gives a single entry per CDR3 protein. The sample yields roughly 490,000 distinct CDR3 sequences, 10% to 12% seen once. The study, taken as a whole, reports: T-cell counts and diversity were attributed mostly to newly produced T cells one year after transplant.

This receptor was identified in a female patient aged 2-9 years who had a stem cell transplant for aplastic anemia, so the T cells may come from the graft donor. Sequencing used PBMCs, mostly from graft donor cells, obtained 180 days after TCRalphabeta/CD19-depleted stem cell transplant. The chain carries TRBV30 and TRBJ2-4, with D possibly matching TRBD1 (5 bases). The CDR3 coding sequence is TGTGCCTGGAGTGTACAGGCAGGTACCAAAAACATTCAGTACTTC. This translates into CAWSVQAGTKNIQYF. The whole variable domain, filled in from reference TRBV30 and TRBJ2-4, reads SQTIHQWPATLVQPVGSPLSLECTVEGTSNPNLYWYRQAAGRGLQLLFYSVGIGQISSEVPQNLSASRPQDRQFILSSKKLLLSDSGFYLCAWSVQAGTKNIQYFGAGTRLSVL.